Listed below are T cell receptor beta chains from one sample, sequenced in a study of T cell responses to AZD1222 COVID-19 vaccine. Measured with immunoSEQ multiplex PCR; TCRdb has only the in-frame clones, and not every one. The sample consists of around 200,000 clones, 70% to 90% of them appearing once. The sample here was peripheral blood, taken on day 0 of AZD1222 vaccination. These receptor sequences come from an adult in good health. CDR3s include the opening cysteine and the closing phenylalanine or tryptophan. The D gene is left open where the match is weak. Rows may omit the clone size; those that give it use once, few, many or a size class.

d_call j_call clone_size v_call cdr3_aa cdr3_nt
. TRBJ1-1 . TRBV19 CASSIKGREGWTEAFF TGTGCCAGTAGTATAAAGGGCAGGGAAGGGTGGACTGAAGCTTTCTTT
. TRBJ2-5 once TRBV9 CASSFSGGQETQYF TGTGCCAGCAGCTTTTCAGGGGGGCAAGAGACCCAGTACTTC
. TRBJ2-1 . TRBV20-1 CSASPQSSYNEQFF TGCAGTGCTAGTCCCCAGAGCTCCTACAATGAGCAGTTCTTC
TRBD2 TRBJ2-1 . TRBV10-3 CAVAGGEGSYNEQFF TGTGCCGTCGCGGGGGGGGAGGGCTCCTACAATGAGCAGTTCTTC
TRBD1 TRBJ1-2 . TRBV7-9 CASSLSGTGAGYTF TGTGCCAGCAGCCTGTCCGGGACAGGGGCAGGCTACACCTTC
TRBD1 TRBJ1-4 . TRBV29-1 CSALGQTEKLFF TGCAGCGCCCTGGGACAGACTGAAAAACTGTTTTTT
. TRBJ1-1 . TRBV19 CASSTTGTNTEAFF TGTGCCAGTAGTACTACAGGAACTAACACTGAAGCTTTCTTT
. TRBJ1-6 . TRBV7-8 CASSLGGGNSPLHF TGTGCCAGCAGCTTAGGAGGAGGCAATTCACCCCTCCACTTT
. TRBJ2-7 . TRBV20-1 CSATGRYEQYF TGCAGTGCTACGGGACGCTACGAGCAGTACTTC
. TRBJ2-5 . TRBV7-6 CASSLMSRGPKQETQYF TGTGCCAGCAGCTTAATGTCGCGGGGGCCCAAACAAGAGACCCAGTACTTC
. TRBJ1-1 . TRBV14 CASGGSGTEAFF TGTGCCAGCGGGGGAAGTGGCACTGAAGCTTTCTTT